This TCR beta chain comes out of a study of T cell repertoires in aging, cancer and after chemotherapy. Study background: Pre- and post-chemotherapy samples were paired from glioblastoma patients treated with temozolomide-based therapy. Study-level results: Median generation probability rose over the chemotherapy interval in each cancer cohort, suggesting rebound thymic output. In cancer patients, declining TCR diversity with age involved lost richness and lost evenness. No conclusions about immunological memory after chemotherapy can be drawn from the repertoire data.

This CDR3 has 15 amino acids. Germline V CDR1 and CDR2: MNHNS, SASEGT. Trimming pared 3 bases from V and 0 bases from J, leaving 6 bases between. Amplification of TCR beta used genomic DNA extracted from peripheral blood. Multiplex touch-down PCR with TRB-A/B primers amplified rearranged V-D-J TRB sequences. TCRdb analysed the multiplex PCR reads with MiXCR anew, one entry per CDR3 protein. The repertoire holds roughly 2,300 distinct CDR3 sequences, with 30% as singletons. A remark on this clonotype: Its antigen is as yet unknown.

The genes are TRBV6-1 and TRBJ1-6, with no clear D. Material: blood. This receptor was taken from a human donor with a solid tumor. As DNA, the CDR3 is TGTGCCAGCAGTGAGCTAAGCTCCTATAATTCACCCCTCCACTTT. It specifies CASSELSSYNSPLHF.